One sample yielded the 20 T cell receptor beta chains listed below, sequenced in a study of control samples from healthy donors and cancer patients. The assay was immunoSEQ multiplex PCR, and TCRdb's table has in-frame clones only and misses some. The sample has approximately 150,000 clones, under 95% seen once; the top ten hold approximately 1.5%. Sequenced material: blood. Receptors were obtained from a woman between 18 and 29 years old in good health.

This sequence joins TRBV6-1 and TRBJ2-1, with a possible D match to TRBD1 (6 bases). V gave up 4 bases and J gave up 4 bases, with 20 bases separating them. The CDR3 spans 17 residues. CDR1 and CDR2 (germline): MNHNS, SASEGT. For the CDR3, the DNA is TGTGCCAGCAGTGGAACACTACAGGGATTTCGGTACAATGAGCAGTTCTTC. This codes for CASSGTLQGFRYNEQFF.

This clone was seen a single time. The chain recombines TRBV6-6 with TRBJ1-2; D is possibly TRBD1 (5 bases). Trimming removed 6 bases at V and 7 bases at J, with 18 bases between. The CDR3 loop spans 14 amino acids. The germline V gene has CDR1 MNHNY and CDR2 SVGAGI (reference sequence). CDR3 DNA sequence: TGTGCCAGCAGCCAAGGGGCGGGCCTAGGTGGCTACACCTTC. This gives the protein CASSQGAGLGGYTF.

Here the CDR3 reads CAISESTGKETQYF. CDR3 coding DNA: TGTGCCATCAGTGAGTCGACAGGGAAAGAGACCCAGTACTTC. The J gene is TRBJ2-5, the V gene TRBV10-3, with TRBD1 matching 7 bases. The CDR3 runs to 14 residues. Germline trimming cut 0 bases from V and 3 bases from J; bases unmatched to any gene: 1. Germline CDR1 reads ENHRY; CDR2 reads SYGVKD.

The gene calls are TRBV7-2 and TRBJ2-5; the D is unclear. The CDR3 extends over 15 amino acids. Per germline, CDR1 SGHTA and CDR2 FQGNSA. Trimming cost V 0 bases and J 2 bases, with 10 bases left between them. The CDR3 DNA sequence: TGTGCCAGCAGCTTAGCCCCTCCTACTCAAGAGACCCAGTACTTC. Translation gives CASSLAPPTQETQYF. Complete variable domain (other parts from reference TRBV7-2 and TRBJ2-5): GAGVSQSPSNKVTEKGKDVELRCDPISGHTALYWYRQSLGQGLEFLIYFQGNSAPDKSGLPSDRFSAERTGGSVSTLTIQRTQQEDSAVYLCASSLAPPTQETQYFGPGTRLLVL.

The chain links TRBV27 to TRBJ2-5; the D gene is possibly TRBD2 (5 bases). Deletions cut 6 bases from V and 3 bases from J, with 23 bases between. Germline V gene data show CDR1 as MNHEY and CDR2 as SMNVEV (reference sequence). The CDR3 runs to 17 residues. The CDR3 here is CASSLALSRLGKETQYF. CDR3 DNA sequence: TGTGCCAGCAGCCTAGCCCTTAGCAGGCTGGGCAAAGAGACCCAGTACTTC.

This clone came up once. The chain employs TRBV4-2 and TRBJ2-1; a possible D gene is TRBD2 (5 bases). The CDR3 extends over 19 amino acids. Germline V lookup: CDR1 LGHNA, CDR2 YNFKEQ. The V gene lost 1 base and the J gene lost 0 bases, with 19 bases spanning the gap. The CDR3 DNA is TGTGCCAGCAGCCAAGGACTTAGGAGCGGCGCGGGCTCCTACAATGAGCAGTTCTTC. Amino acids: CASSQGLRSGAGSYNEQFF.

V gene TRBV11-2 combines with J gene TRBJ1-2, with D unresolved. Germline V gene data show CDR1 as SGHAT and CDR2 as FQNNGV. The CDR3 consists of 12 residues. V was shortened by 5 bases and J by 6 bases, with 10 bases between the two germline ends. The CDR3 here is CASSRVRDGYTF. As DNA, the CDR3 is TGTGCCAGCAGCCGGGTGAGGGATGGCTACACCTTC.

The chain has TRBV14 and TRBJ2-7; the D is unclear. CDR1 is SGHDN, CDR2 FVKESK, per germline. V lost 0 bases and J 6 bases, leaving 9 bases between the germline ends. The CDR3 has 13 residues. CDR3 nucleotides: TGTGCCAGCAGCCAAGATAGGAGACTCGAGCAGTACTTC. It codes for CASSQDRRLEQYF. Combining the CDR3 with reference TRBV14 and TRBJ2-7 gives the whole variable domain EAGVTQFPSHSVIEKGQTVTLRCDPISGHDNLYWYRRVMGKEIKFLLHFVKESKQDESGMPNNRFLAERTGGTYSTLKVQPAELEDSGVYFCASSQDRRLEQYFGPGTRLTVT.

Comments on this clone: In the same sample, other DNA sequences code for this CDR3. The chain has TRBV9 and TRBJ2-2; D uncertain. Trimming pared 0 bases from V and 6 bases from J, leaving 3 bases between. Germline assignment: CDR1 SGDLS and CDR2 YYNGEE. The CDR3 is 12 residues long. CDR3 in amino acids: CASSVGSGELFF. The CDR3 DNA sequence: TGTGCCAGCAGCGTAGGGTCCGGGGAGCTGTTTTTT.

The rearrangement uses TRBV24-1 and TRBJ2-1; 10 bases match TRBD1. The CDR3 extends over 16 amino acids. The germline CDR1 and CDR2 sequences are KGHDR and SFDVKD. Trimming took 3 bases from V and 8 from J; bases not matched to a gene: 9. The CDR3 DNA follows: TGTGCCACCAGTGATCCGGGACAGGGGCGCGTGGATGAGCAGTTCTTC. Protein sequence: CATSDPGQGRVDEQFF.

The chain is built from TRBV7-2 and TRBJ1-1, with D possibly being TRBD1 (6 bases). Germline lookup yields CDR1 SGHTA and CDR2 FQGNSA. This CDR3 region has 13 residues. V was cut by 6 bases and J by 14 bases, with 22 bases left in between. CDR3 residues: CASSPRGPIFLFF. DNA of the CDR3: TGTGCCAGCAGTCCCAGGGGCCCCATTTTCTTATTCTTT.

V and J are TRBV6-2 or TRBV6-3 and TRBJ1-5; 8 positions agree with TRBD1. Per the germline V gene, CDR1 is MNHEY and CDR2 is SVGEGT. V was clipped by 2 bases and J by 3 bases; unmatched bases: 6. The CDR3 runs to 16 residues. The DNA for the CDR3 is TGTGCCAGCAGTTACGGACAGGGTGACGACAATCAGCCCCAGCATTTT. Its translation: CASSYGQGDDNQPQHF.

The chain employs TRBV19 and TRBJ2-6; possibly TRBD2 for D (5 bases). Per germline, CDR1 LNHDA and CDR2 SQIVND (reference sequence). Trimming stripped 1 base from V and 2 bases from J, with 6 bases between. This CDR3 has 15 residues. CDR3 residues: CASSIAGTGANVLTF. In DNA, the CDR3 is TGTGCCAGTAGTATAGCGGGAACTGGGGCCAACGTCCTGACTTTC. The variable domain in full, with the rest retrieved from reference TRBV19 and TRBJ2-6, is DGGITQSPKYLFRKEGQNVTLSCEQNLNHDAMYWYRQDPGQGLRLIYYSQIVNDFQKGDIAEGYSVSREKKESFPLTVTSAQKNPTAFYLCASSIAGTGANVLTFGAGSRLTVL.

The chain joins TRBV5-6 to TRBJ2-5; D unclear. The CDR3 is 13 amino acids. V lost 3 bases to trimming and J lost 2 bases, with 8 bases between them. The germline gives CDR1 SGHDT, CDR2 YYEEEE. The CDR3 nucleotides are TGTGCCAGCAGCTGGAGTCTGCAAGAGACCCAGTACTTC. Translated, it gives CASSWSLQETQYF.

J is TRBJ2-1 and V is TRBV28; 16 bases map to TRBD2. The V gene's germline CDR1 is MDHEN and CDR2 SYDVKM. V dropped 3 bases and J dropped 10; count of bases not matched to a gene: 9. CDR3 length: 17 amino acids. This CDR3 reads CASSFTQGTSGREEQFF. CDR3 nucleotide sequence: TGTGCCAGCAGTTTCACCCAGGGGACTAGCGGGAGGGAGGAGCAGTTCTTC.

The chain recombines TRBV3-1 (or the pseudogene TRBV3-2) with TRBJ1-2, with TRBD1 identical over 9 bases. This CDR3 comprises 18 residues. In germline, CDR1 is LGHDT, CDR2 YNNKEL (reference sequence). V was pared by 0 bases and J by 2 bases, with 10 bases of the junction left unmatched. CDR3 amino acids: CASSQDLTLGQGNYGYTF. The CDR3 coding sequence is TGTGCCAGCAGCCAAGATCTGACATTGGGACAGGGCAACTATGGCTACACCTTC.

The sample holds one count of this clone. Here the CDR3 DNA reads TGCGCCAGCAGTTCCCGACAGGGGGTGAGCTACACCTTC. Its translation: CASSSRQGVSYTF. The chain links TRBV10-2 to TRBJ1-2; TRBD1 matches at 9 bases. Trimming took 5 bases from V and 9 from J; bases not matched to a gene: 7. CDR3 size: 13 residues. Germline V gene data show CDR1 as WSHSY and CDR2 as SAAADI.

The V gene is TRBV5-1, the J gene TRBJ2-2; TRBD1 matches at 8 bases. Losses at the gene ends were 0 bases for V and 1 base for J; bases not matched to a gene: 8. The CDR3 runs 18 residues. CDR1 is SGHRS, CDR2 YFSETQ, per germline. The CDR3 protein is CASSLEIPGTGNTGELFF. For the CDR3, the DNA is TGCGCCAGCAGCTTGGAGATTCCAGGGACAGGGAACACCGGGGAGCTGTTTTTT.

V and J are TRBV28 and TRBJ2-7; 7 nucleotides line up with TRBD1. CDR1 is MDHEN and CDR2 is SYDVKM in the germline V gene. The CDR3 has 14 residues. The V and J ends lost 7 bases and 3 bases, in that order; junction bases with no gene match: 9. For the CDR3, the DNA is TGTGCCAGCATTTCAGCCGACAGGGACTACGAGCAGTACTTC. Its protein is CASISADRDYEQYF. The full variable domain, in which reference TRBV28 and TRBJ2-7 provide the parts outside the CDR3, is DVKVTQSSRYLVKRTGEKVFLECVQDMDHENMFWYRQDPGLGLRLIYFSYDVKMKEKGDIPEGYSVSREKKERFSLILESASTNQTSMYLCASISADRDYEQYFGPGTRLTVT.

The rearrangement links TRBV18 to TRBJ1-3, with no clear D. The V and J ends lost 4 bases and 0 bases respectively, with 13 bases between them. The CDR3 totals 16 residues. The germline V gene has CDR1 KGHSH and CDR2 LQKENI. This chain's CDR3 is CASSLAGGRSGNTIYF. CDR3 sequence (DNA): TGTGCCAGCTCACTTGCAGGAGGCCGCTCTGGAAACACCATATATTTT.